This T cell receptor beta chain originates from a study of cytomegalovirus exposure and HLA in healthy donors. This clone was seen only a few times. Its antigen is as yet unknown. Regarding the study as a whole: Analyzed later, most CMV-associated TCR beta chains appeared HLA-restricted.

Trimming cost V 4 bases and J 5 bases, with 11 bases left between them. This CDR3 is built from 13 residues. Germline V gene sequence: CDR1 LNHDA, CDR2 SQIVND (reference sequence). Primers for the PCR totalled 60 Vbeta and 13 Jbeta. TCRdb keeps only in-frame clones here, not all; method: immunoSEQ multiplex PCR. The data show over 150,000 clones, approximately 81% seen once. Input material: PBMCs. This chain uses TRBV19 with TRBJ1-1, with D possibly matching TRBD1 (5 bases). This clonotype originated in a man younger than 30 in good health and CMV-seronegative. The CDR3 protein is CASSTRVRTEAFF. Written as DNA, the CDR3 is TGTGCCAGTAGTACCAGGGTGAGGACTGAAGCTTTCTTT.